The clone carrying this T cell receptor (beta chain) was seen a few times. This CDR3 has 15 residues. The V segment lost 8 bases and the J segment 5 bases; nucleotides outside the gene matches: 13. In germline, CDR1 is SQVTM, CDR2 ANQGSEA. This sample was included in a study of CD8 T cells in ankylosing spondylitis. TCRdb itself ran the 5' RACE reads through MiXCR, one entry per CDR3 protein. The table shows approximately 100,000 distinct CDR3 sequences, with 24% occurring only once. The sequence came from a male donor with ankylosing spondylitis. The chain carries TRBV29-1 and TRBJ1-1, with 11 positions matching TRBD1. The sample comprised synovial fluid, either unsorted or a sorted T cell fraction (not recorded which). CDR3 nucleotide sequence: TGCAGCATCTCCGCCGGGACAGGGGGGGGGACTGAAGCTTTCTTT. Encoded protein: CSISAGTGGGTEAFF.